Detailed here is one TCR beta chain. The antigen it binds to is not known. The input lacks base qualities; no much larger clone sits a single base away. Libraries were constructed by 5' RACE. Sequencer: Illumina HiSeq 2500. A second PCR of about 6 to 11 cycles was performed with a sample-barcoded 5' primer and a J-beta primer mix. A unique molecular identifier was introduced onto each TCR beta cDNA molecule by a template-switch 5' adaptor carrying 12 random nucleotides. Each sample yielded at least 3 million CDR3-containing paired-end reads. All of the RNA was converted into first-strand cDNA using the Mint cDNA synthesis kit, with a TRBC-specific oligonucleotide serving as the primer. Following uracil-DNA glycosylase treatment, a first 18-cycle PCR with universal primers M1SS and BC2_uni_R was performed on all cDNA. Processing in the source paper ran as follows. For normalization, 1 million high-quality reads, each with a distinct molecular identifier, were randomly selected from each sample. Reads sharing molecular identifiers were discarded rather than binned into consensus sequences. MiTCR, set to a Q25 quality threshold and the strictest error-elimination algorithm, was used for CDR3 identification, clonotype clustering and error correction. A nonparametric unseen species model using Euler transformation provided a lower-bound estimate of total TCR beta diversity. Using fastp trimming at Q25 and MiXCR clonotype assembly, TCRdb reanalyzed the public sequencing data and kept in-frame beta chains. Merged by CDR3 protein, the rows form single entries marked with the most common genes and DNA. TCRdb, not the authors, supplied the V and J calls. Across this sample there are about 730,000 distinct CDR3 sequences, with roughly 47% seen only once. Roughly 19% of the sample comes from the top ten.

The donors were 40 or so Caucasian individuals from Russia, aged roughly 6 to 100 years, who were systemically healthy. Each donor gave roughly 11 milliliters of peripheral blood, drawn into EDTA-treated Vacutainer tubes. Ficoll-Paque density-gradient centrifugation was used to isolate PBMCs, with at least 6 million obtained per sample. Total RNA was extracted from PBMCs with Trizol reagent, with at least 5.5 micrograms obtained per sample. For every donor, flow cytometry on a PBMC aliquot measured the percentage of naive CD45RAhigh/CD27high T cells. This entry belongs to a study of blood T cells in healthy people across ages (dated by TCRdb to the mid-2010s). Notes on the research overall: Template switching captured roughly one uniquely barcoded TCR beta cDNA molecule per two T cells in model experiments. Age-related changes in TCR beta repertoire diversity were measured in the study by deep sequencing normalized with unique cDNA molecular identifiers. The donors were split into four age groups: young (average 16 years), middle-aged (about 40), aged (about 62) and long-lived (roughly 86). Donors of different ages were randomly distributed across sequencing lanes to avoid experimental bias. Two additional independent replicas of 1 million unique cDNA reads from the same blood draw were analyzed for two donors (one aged 18 to 29 and one aged 80 or older).

What the work shows at the level of the full study, not this receptor alone: Observed TCR beta diversity per million T cells fell roughly linearly with age, and a significant reduction was already apparent by age about 43. A strong correlation was found between observed TCR beta diversity and the percentage of naive T cells measured by flow cytometry. Compared with the aged group, more naive CD4+ T cells, fewer expanded clones and increased TCR diversity were shown by the long-lived group, suggesting age selection. Donor CMV infection status was unknown, potentially confounding age-related changes in expanded clonotypes. Because profiling used bulk unsorted PBMCs, naive and antigen-experienced compartments could not be compared conclusively. Estimates of total diversity based on one million sequenced T cells were regarded as lower bounds and as underestimates.

Including the terminal cysteine and phenylalanine, the CDR3 comprises 17 residues. The only DNA kept is the CDR3, 51 bases in frame from the first base. According to the germline V gene, CDR1 reads LGHNA and CDR2 reads YSLEER. Clipping removes 0 bases from V and 1 base from J, with 2 as the unmatched junction base count. The rearrangement joined TRBV4-3 to TRBJ2-5, with 13 bases matching TRBD2. Source material: blood. This TCR was recovered from a woman aged 55-70 years in good health. The CDR3 reads CASSQEWTSGSQETQYF. Here is the DNA: TGCGCCAGCAGCCAAGAATGGACTAGCGGGAGCCAAGAGACCCAGTACTTC.